Presented here are 31 T cell receptor beta chains from one specimen sequenced in a study of long-term antiretroviral therapy in people with HIV. Researchers report immunoSEQ v3.0 was run at survey level. Using immunoSEQ multiplex PCR, the repertoire was profiled, and TCRdb retains in-frame clones only, with some absent. The table includes 15,000 to 20,000 clones, roughly 90% detected once. The sequenced sample was unsorted PBMCs, obtained 0.7 years before starting antiretroviral therapy. The receptors here all came from a man over 45 with HIV.

This clone has a single count. The chain carries TRBV5-1 and TRBJ2-3; a possible D gene is TRBD2 (6 bases). CDR3 length: 14 amino acids. Looked up from germline, CDR1 is SGHRS and CDR2 is YFSETQ. Trimming took 2 bases from V and 3 from J, leaving 10 bases between them. As DNA, the CDR3 is TGCGCCAGCAGCTTTGTTAGCGGAACAGATACGCAGTATTTT. Translating gives CASSFVSGTDTQYF.

J is TRBJ1-1 and V is TRBV2; D remains unclear. The V end was cut by 8 bases, the J end by 10 bases, with 14 bases between. The CDR3 is made up of 11 amino acids. CDR1 is SNHLY and CDR2 is FYNNEI in the germline V gene. The CDR3 nucleotides are TGTGCCAGCGATAAGGTAGCGCGAGCTTTCTTT. It translates to CASDKVARAFF.

This clone was detected only once. CDR3 in DNA: TGTGCCAGCAGTTTACAGGGGACGGTAAAGACTGAAGCTTTCTTT. It is translated as CASSLQGTVKTEAFF. V gene TRBV28 combines with J gene TRBJ1-1; D may be TRBD1 (6 bases). V lost 2 bases and J lost 5, with 15 bases in between. Germline V gene lookup returns CDR1 MDHEN and CDR2 SYDVKM. The CDR3 extends over 15 amino acids.

The CDR3 DNA is TGTGCCAGCAGTTTATCTCCTCAACGTCGGGAGTACTTC. Protein sequence: CASSLSPQRREYF. The rearrangement links TRBV27 to TRBJ2-7; D gene uncertain. In germline, CDR1 is MNHEY, CDR2 SMNVEV (reference sequence). This CDR3 is built from 13 residues. With 0 bases removed from V and 11 bases from J, the gap between germline ends came to 14 bases.

This chain uses TRBV6-6 with TRBJ1-1, with TRBD1 identical over 10 bases. The CDR3 length is 13 residues. In germline, CDR1 is MNHNY, CDR2 SVGAGI (reference sequence). V was clipped by 7 bases and J by 4 bases; unmatched bases: 3. The CDR3 DNA follows: TGTGCCAGCATCAGACAGGGGGCCACTGAAGCTTTCTTT. This encodes CASIRQGATEAFF.

The sample holds one count of this clone. The CDR3, as DNA: TGTGCCAGCAGCCAGACCTGGGGGAAACTGTTTTTT. Protein sequence: CASSQTWGKLFF. The chain joins TRBV28 to TRBJ1-4; TRBD1 might be the D (5 bases). Germline loops: CDR1 MDHEN, CDR2 SYDVKM. Trimming removed 6 bases at V and 11 bases at J, with 13 bases between. The CDR3 length is 12 residues.

CDR3 sequence: CASSYSGRGTGELFF. The CDR3 region has the DNA TGTGCCAGCAGTTACTCGGGCAGGGGCACCGGGGAGCTGTTTTTT. The rearrangement joins TRBV6-5 to TRBJ2-2; a weak D match, TRBD1 (6 bases). The V end lost 0 bases, the J end lost 4 bases, and 9 bases lay between the germline ends. CDR3 length: 15 residues. The germline gives CDR1 MNHEY, CDR2 SVGAGI.

The gene calls are TRBV5-1 and TRBJ1-4; D not resolved. The ends were cut back, 1 base at V and 0 bases at J, with 13 bases in the middle. The CDR3 loop spans 17 amino acids. Germline-derived CDR1 and CDR2 are SGHRS and YFSETQ. CDR3 coding DNA: TGCGCCAGCAGCTTGTCCCCTGTCTCCTCAACTAATGAAAAACTGTTTTTT. As protein: CASSLSPVSSTNEKLFF.

The rearrangement joins TRBV18 to TRBJ1-2; 9 bases line up with TRBD1. V dropped 1 base and J dropped 4; count of bases not matched to a gene: 10. CDR3 length equals 17 residues. Germline V lookup: CDR1 KGHSH, CDR2 LQKENI. CDR3: CASSPLSGTGNLYGYTF. The DNA for the CDR3 is TGTGCCAGCTCACCACTTTCTGGGACAGGGAACCTCTATGGCTACACCTTC.

The chain recombines TRBV5-1 with TRBJ1-4; possibly TRBD1 for D (6 bases). Germline V CDR1 and CDR2: SGHRS, YFSETQ. V lost 0 bases and J lost 5, with 11 bases in between. The CDR3 consists of 15 residues. This CDR3 reads CASSLARQGNEKLFF. In DNA, the CDR3 is TGCGCCAGCAGCTTGGCGCGCCAGGGGAATGAAAAACTGTTTTTT.

The chain has TRBV5-4 and TRBJ2-7, with D possibly matching TRBD1 (6 bases). CDR1 is SGHNT and CDR2 is YYREEE in the germline V gene (reference sequence). This CDR3 is 13 amino acids long. Trimming took 3 bases from V and 4 from J, leaving 11 bases between them. The CDR3 DNA follows: TGTGCCAGCAGCTCCCCAGGGGAATACGAGCAGTACTTC. It yields the protein CASSSPGEYEQYF. The full variable domain, completed using reference TRBV5-4 and TRBJ2-7, is ETGVTQSPTHLIKTRGQQVTLRCSSQSGHNTVSWYQQALGQGPQFIFQYYREEENGRGNFPPRFSGLQFPNYSSELNVNALELDDSALYLCASSSPGEYEQYFGPGTRLTVT.

The CDR3 sequence: CASSQVLGGELFF. CDR3 DNA: TGTGCCAGCAGCCAAGTTCTCGGGGGGGAGCTGTTTTTT. This chain joins TRBV14 and TRBJ2-2, with D unresolved. Germline assignment: CDR1 SGHDN and CDR2 FVKESK. This CDR3 is 13 amino acids long. Trimming pared 1 base from V and 8 bases from J, leaving 8 bases between.

The chain uses TRBV29-1 and TRBJ2-7; D call uncertain. CDR3 length equals 13 residues. CDR1 is SQVTM and CDR2 is ANQGSEA in the germline V gene. Trimming shortened V by 4 bases and J by 1 base, and 11 bases separated the two germline ends. In DNA, the CDR3 is TGCAGCGTTGCCGGCTCGATTTCCTACGAGCAGTACTTC. Residues: CSVAGSISYEQYF.

J is TRBJ2-4 and V is TRBV10-3, with D perhaps matching TRBD1 (5 bases). Trimming pared 5 bases from V and 6 bases from J, leaving 14 bases between. This CDR3 is 14 amino acids long. CDR1 is ENHRY and CDR2 is SYGVKD in the germline V gene. The CDR3 nucleotides read TGTGCCATCAGTTTTCAGGGCCTCGGAAACATTCAGTACTTC. This encodes CAISFQGLGNIQYF.

This rearrangement joins TRBV29-1 to TRBJ2-1; possible D gene TRBD1, 6 bases. This CDR3 is 17 amino acids long. Trimming pared 3 bases from V and 1 base from J, leaving 19 bases between. The V gene's germline CDR1 is SQVTM and CDR2 ANQGSEA. CDR3 sequence reads: CSVESRGHKHSYNEQFF. In nucleotides, the CDR3 is TGCAGCGTTGAGTCCCGGGGACACAAGCATTCCTACAATGAGCAGTTCTTC.

The CDR3 DNA reads as TGTGCCTGGAGTGTACCGCGAGCGGGAGGTCCCACAGATACGCAGTATTTT. It yields the protein CAWSVPRAGGPTDTQYF. The genes are TRBV30 and TRBJ2-3, with 9 bases lining up with TRBD2. This CDR3 comprises 17 residues. With 0 bases clipped from V and 2 bases from J, the junction kept 9 bases outside the gene matches. In germline, CDR1 is GTSNPN, CDR2 SVGIG (reference sequence).

The chain combines TRBV2 with TRBJ2-3, with 8 positions matching TRBD2. Germline-derived CDR1 and CDR2 are SNHLY and FYNNEI. Unmatched junction bases numbered 2, after V lost 2 bases and J lost 1 base. The CDR3 covers 15 residues. The CDR3 loop is CASSEQTSGTDTQYF. DNA of the CDR3: TGTGCCAGCAGTGAACAGACTAGCGGCACAGATACGCAGTATTTT.

The rearrangement uses TRBV10-3 and TRBJ2-2; 10 bases match TRBD2. Germline V CDR1 and CDR2: ENHRY, SYGVKD. V shed 5 bases, J shed 1 base, and the junction held 1 base outside the gene matches. The CDR3 is 15 amino acids. CDR3 protein: CAISLAGGNTGELFF. The CDR3 DNA is TGTGCCATCAGTTTAGCGGGGGGGAACACCGGGGAGCTGTTTTTT.

The chain joins TRBV18 to TRBJ2-1; either TRBD1 or TRBD2 may fit D (7 bases each). This CDR3 is 16 amino acids long. Trimming cost V 3 bases and J 4 bases, with 16 bases left between them. Per the germline V gene, CDR1 is KGHSH and CDR2 is LQKENI. The CDR3, as DNA: TGTGCCAGCTCACCGGGAGGGGGCGACCAATACAATGAGCAGTTCTTC. This translates into CASSPGGGDQYNEQFF.

This sequence joins TRBV11-2 and TRBJ2-7; the match to TRBD1 covers 10 bases. The CDR3 loop spans 17 amino acids. Germline assignment: CDR1 SGHAT and CDR2 FQNNGV. Unmatched junction bases numbered 8, after V lost 3 bases and J lost 0 bases. DNA for the CDR3: TGTGCCAGCAGCTTGGGACAGGGGCCTTATAACTCCTACGAGCAGTACTTC. It translates to CASSLGQGPYNSYEQYF. Full variable domain (rest looked up from reference TRBV11-2 and TRBJ2-7): EAGVAQSPRYKIIEKRQSVAFWCNPISGHATLYWYQQILGQGPKLLIQFQNNGVVDDSQLPKDRFSAERLKGVDSTLKIQPAKLEDSAVYLCASSLGQGPYNSYEQYFGPGTRLTVT.

The chain has TRBV27 and TRBJ1-5, with D maybe TRBD1 (5 bases). Trimming shortened V by 2 bases and J by 5 bases, and 7 bases separated the two germline ends. CDR3 length: 13 amino acids. Germline CDR1 and CDR2: MNHEY and SMNVEV (reference sequence). The CDR3 DNA reads TGTGCCAGCAGTTTAGGGGGGTATCAGCCCCAGCATTTT. It translates to CASSLGGYQPQHF.

V gene TRBV10-3 combines with J gene TRBJ1-1; no firm D call. Germline loops: CDR1 ENHRY, CDR2 SYGVKD. The CDR3 consists of 13 residues. V lost 7 bases to trimming and J lost 2 bases, with 11 bases between them. This CDR3 is CAITQRSNTEAFF. CDR3 nucleotide sequence: TGTGCCATCACTCAAAGGTCCAACACTGAAGCTTTCTTT.

The chain has TRBV28 and TRBJ2-7; 7 nucleotides line up with TRBD1. V lost 8 bases and J lost 3; bases outside the gene matches: 1. The CDR3 is 11 amino acids. CDR1 is MDHEN and CDR2 is SYDVKM in the germline V gene. CDR3 bases: TGTGCCAGCCGGGACAGCTACGAGCAGTACTTC. Its protein product is CASRDSYEQYF.

The rearrangement links TRBV7-3 to TRBJ2-7; TRBD1 aligns across 12 bases. This CDR3 has 15 residues. V was clipped by 6 bases and J by 6 bases; unmatched bases: 9. Germline CDR1 SGHTA, CDR2 FQGTGA. CDR3 coding DNA: TGTGCCAGCAGGTCTACCGGGACAGGGGGCGGCGAGCAGTACTTC. Amino acids: CASRSTGTGGGEQYF.

This clone has just one count. The rearrangement links TRBV4-2 to TRBJ2-1, with TRBD2 matching 11 bases. Losses at the gene ends were 1 base for V and 0 bases for J; bases not matched to a gene: 8. Looked up from germline, CDR1 is LGHNA and CDR2 is YNFKEQ. The CDR3 is made up of 19 amino acids. The CDR3 DNA reads as TGTGCCAGCAGCCAAGTAACCCTAGCGGGGGGTCTCTCCTACAATGAGCAGTTCTTC. Its translation: CASSQVTLAGGLSYNEQFF.

The rearrangement links TRBV10-3 to TRBJ2-2; TRBD1 aligns across 9 bases. The germline CDR1 and CDR2 sequences are ENHRY and SYGVKD. Trimming cost V 11 bases and J 1 base; bases outside gene matches: 14. There are 17 residues in the CDR3. The CDR3: CAATGDRDFMNTGELFF. The CDR3 nucleotides are TGTGCCGCCACCGGGGACAGGGATTTTATGAACACCGGGGAGCTGTTTTTT.

The chain couples TRBV5-6 to TRBJ2-5; D might be TRBD2 (5 bases). Germline CDR1 and CDR2: SGHDT and YYEEEE. Trimming took off 4 bases at V and 5 bases at J, with 12 bases between the two ends. The CDR3 contains 13 residues. The CDR3: CASSTRGSETQYF. Written as DNA, the CDR3 is TGTGCCAGCAGCACCCGAGGGTCCGAGACCCAGTACTTC. Using reference TRBV5-6 and TRBJ2-5 for the parts outside the CDR3, the full variable domain is DAGVTQSPTHLIKTRGQQVTLRCSPKSGHDTVSWYQQALGQGPQFIFQYYEEEERQRGNFPDRFSGHQFPNYSSELNVNALLLGDSALYLCASSTRGSETQYFGPGTRLLVL.

This clone was detected only once. This chain uses TRBV30 with TRBJ1-5; 7 bases are a match to TRBD1. The germline gives CDR1 GTSNPN, CDR2 SVGIG (reference sequence). This CDR3 comprises 14 residues. Unmatched junction bases numbered 12, after V lost 3 bases and J lost 10 bases. The CDR3 nucleotides are TGTGCCTGGAGAGCCCGGGACAGAGAGTTCCCCCAGCATTTT. This codes for CAWRARDREFPQHF.

V gene TRBV6-5 combines with J gene TRBJ2-3, with D perhaps TRBD2 (6 bases). Germline values: CDR1 MNHEY, CDR2 SVGAGI. V was trimmed by 2 bases and J by 10 bases, leaving 13 bases between them. There are 13 residues in the CDR3. The CDR3 loop reads CASSYEKGLSQYF. The CDR3 bases are TGTGCCAGCAGTTACGAGAAGGGACTCTCGCAGTATTTT.

This chain joins TRBV6-4 and TRBJ1-2; possible D gene TRBD1, 5 bases. The ends were cut back, 4 bases at V and 3 bases at J, with 15 bases in the middle. This CDR3 has 15 residues. Germline assignment: CDR1 MRHNA and CDR2 SNTAGT. CDR3 amino acids: CASSAQGGRDYGYTF. The CDR3 nucleotides read TGTGCCAGCAGTGCCCAGGGTGGTCGGGACTATGGCTACACCTTC.

The chain is built from TRBV29-1 and TRBJ1-1, with D unresolved. The CDR3 contains 12 residues. The V end lost 1 base, the J end lost 9 bases, and 12 bases lay between the germline ends. The V gene's germline CDR1 is SQVTM and CDR2 ANQGSEA. CDR3 bases: TGCAGCGTTGAAGTGAAATGGGATAAAGCTTTCTTT. It translates to CSVEVKWDKAFF. Using reference TRBV29-1 and TRBJ1-1 for the parts outside the CDR3, the full variable domain is SAVISQKPSRDICQRGTSLTIQCQVDSQVTMMFWYRQQPGQSLTLIATANQGSEATYESGFVIDKFPISRPNLTFSTLTVSNMSPEDSSIYLCSVEVKWDKAFFGQGTRLTVV.